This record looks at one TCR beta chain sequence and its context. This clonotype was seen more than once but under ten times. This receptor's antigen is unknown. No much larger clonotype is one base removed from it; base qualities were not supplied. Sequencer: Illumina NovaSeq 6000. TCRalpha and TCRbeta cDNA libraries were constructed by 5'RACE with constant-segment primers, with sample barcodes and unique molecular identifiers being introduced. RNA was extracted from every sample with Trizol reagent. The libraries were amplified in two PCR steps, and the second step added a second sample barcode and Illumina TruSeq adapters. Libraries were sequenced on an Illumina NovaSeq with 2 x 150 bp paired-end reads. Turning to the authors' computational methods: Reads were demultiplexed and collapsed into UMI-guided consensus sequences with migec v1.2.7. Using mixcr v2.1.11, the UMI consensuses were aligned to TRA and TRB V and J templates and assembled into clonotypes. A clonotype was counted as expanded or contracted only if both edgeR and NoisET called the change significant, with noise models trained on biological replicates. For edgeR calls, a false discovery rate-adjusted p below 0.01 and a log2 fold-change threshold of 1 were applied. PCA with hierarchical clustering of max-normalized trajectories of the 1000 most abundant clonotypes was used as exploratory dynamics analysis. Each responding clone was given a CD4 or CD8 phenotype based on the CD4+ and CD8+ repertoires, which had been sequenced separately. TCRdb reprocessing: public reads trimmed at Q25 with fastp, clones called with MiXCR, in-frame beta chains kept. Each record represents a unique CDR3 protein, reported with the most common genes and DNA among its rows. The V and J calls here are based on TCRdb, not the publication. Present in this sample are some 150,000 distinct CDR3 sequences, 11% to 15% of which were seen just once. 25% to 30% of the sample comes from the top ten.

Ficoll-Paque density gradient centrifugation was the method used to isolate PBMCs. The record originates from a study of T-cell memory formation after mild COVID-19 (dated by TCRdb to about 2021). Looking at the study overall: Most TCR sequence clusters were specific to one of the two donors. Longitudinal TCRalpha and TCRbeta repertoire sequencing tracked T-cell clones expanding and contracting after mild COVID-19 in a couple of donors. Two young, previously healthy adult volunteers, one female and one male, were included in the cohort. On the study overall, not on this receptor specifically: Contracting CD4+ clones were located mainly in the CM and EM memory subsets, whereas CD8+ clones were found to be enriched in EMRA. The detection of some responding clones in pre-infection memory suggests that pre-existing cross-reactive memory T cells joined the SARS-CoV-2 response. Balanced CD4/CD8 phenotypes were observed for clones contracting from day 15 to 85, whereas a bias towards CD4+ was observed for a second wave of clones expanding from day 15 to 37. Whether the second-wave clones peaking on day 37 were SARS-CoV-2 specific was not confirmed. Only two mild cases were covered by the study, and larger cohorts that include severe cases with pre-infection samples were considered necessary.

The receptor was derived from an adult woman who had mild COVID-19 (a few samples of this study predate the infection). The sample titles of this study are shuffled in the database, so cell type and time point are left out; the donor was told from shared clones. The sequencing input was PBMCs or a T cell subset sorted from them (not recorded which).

This receptor carries the CDR3 CASSLQVGVVETQYF. Read as DNA, the sequence is TGTGCCAGCAGCTTGCAGGTCGGGGTTGTCGAGACCCAGTACTTC. The rearrangement joined TRBV5-6 to TRBJ2-5; 5 matching bases give a weak D call of TRBD2. CDR1 SGHDT and CDR2 YYEEEE were looked up in the germline V gene. Reading from cysteine to phenylalanine, the CDR3 counts 15 amino acids. CDR3 DNA only is kept here, 45 bases in frame from base 1. Trimming at the junction amounts to 1 base on V and 5 bases on J, and the germline ends lie 15 bases apart.